The rows below give T cell receptor beta chains drawn from one sample of a study of regulatory T cells in long-lasting Graves disease. TCRdb fed the multiplex PCR reads into MiXCR, producing one record per CDR3 protein. This sample carries about 660,000 distinct CDR3 sequences, about 30% of them seen once, and the ten largest clones take 42%. Sequencing used peripheral blood mononuclear cells (PBMCs), obtained when the disease was refractory, from a patient treated with antithyroid drugs. All receptors come from a female donor with Graves disease. Each CDR3 is given with its conserved first and last residue. A D gene is named only where the DNA matches it firmly. The size field is filled for only some rows; it gives once, few, many or a size class.

TRBJ2-5	TRBV29-1	NA	NA	TGCAGCGTTACAGGGAGGTGGGAGACCCAGTACTTC	CSVTGRWETQYF
TRBJ1-5	TRBV10-3	NA	NA	TGTGCCAGCATGGTCGCAGGTTATAGCAATCAGCCCCAGCATTTT	CASMVAGYSNQPQHF
TRBJ2-7	TRBV6-5	TRBD2	NA	TGTGCCAGCAGTTTACCCCCCCCGGGACTAGCGCACTACGAGCAGTACTTC	CASSLPPPGLAHYEQYF
TRBJ1-2	TRBV25-1	NA	few	TGTGCCAGCAGCCCCGGGACCCGATCGCGGGGCTACACCTTC	CASSPGTRSRGYTF
TRBJ2-7	TRBV6-2/TRBV6-3	NA	few	TGTGCCAGCAGTTACCCCTCCTACGAGCAGTACTTC	CASSYPSYEQYF
TRBJ1-1	TRBV12-3/TRBV12-4	TRBD1	NA	TGTGCCAGCAGTTTCGATGGACAGGGACTCGCTGAAGCTTTCTTT	CASSFDGQGLAEAFF
TRBJ1-1	TRBV15	NA	NA	TGTGCCACCAGCAGAGATCTCTTTCGCGGGGGGCACGCTGAAGCTTTCTTT	CATSRDLFRGGHAEAFF
TRBJ1-1	TRBV3-1	NA	NA	TGTGCCAGCATCCAAGCGGGGGGCGGAATGATGAACACTGAAGCTTTCTTT	CASIQAGGGMMNTEAFF
TRBJ2-7	TRBV18	NA	NA	TGTGCCAGCTCACCACGCAGCGGACCTACCCTCTCCTACGAGCAGTACTTC	CASSPRSGPTLSYEQYF
TRBJ2-3	TRBV9	TRBD2	once	TGTGCCAGCAGCGTAGCTTTGGGACTAGCGGGAGGAGATACGCAGTATTTT	CASSVALGLAGGDTQYF
TRBJ2-5	TRBV20-1	TRBD2	NA	TGCAGTGCTAGAGATCGAGGTAGCGGGAGGGCCGGGGAGACCCAGTACTTC	CSARDRGSGRAGETQYF
TRBJ1-1	TRBV29-1	NA	few	TGCAGCGTTGTTCTAAGGGCGAACACTGAAGCTTTCTTT	CSVVLRANTEAFF
TRBJ2-5	TRBV11-1	NA	many	TGTGCCAGCAGCTTAGTGAACGGCGGAACCTCTCAAGAGACCCAGTACTTC	CASSLVNGGTSQETQYF
TRBJ2-6	TRBV7-9	TRBD1	NA	TGTGCCAGCAGCTATTGGACAGGGGGCGCTAGGGCCAACGTCCTGACTTTC	CASSYWTGGARANVLTF
TRBJ2-5	TRBV12-3/TRBV12-4	NA	many	TGTGCCAGCAGTTTATTTGGGCAAGAGACCCAGTACTTC	CASSLFGQETQYF
TRBJ1-1	TRBV5-4	TRBD1	NA	TGTGCCAGCAGACCTCCGGACAGGATGGCGACGGGCACTGAAGCTTTCTTT	CASRPPDRMATGTEAFF
TRBJ2-5	TRBV4-1	NA	NA	TGCGCCAGCAGCCAAGTGGGGTACAGAGAAGAGACCCAGTACTTC	CASSQVGYREETQYF
TRBJ1-2	TRBV19	NA	NA	TGTGCCAGTAGTATAGGAGGACAGCAAGCCACGAATGGCTACACCTTC	CASSIGGQQATNGYTF
TRBJ1-1	TRBV19	NA	NA	TGTGCCAGTATACGGGGACGGGTGAACACTGAAGCTTTCTTT	CASIRGRVNTEAFF
TRBJ1-2	TRBV28	NA	many	TGTGCCAGCAGTTTATTAGGTCCAGGGCTCCGAAACTATGGCTACACCTTC	CASSLLGPGLRNYGYTF
TRBJ1-1	TRBV6-1	NA	NA	TGTGCCAGCTCCCCCTTGTTGATGCTGAACACTGAAGCTTTCTTT	CASSPLLMLNTEAFF
TRBJ2-7	TRBV18	NA	few	TGTGCCAGCTCACTACAGATCTCCTACGAGCAGTACTTC	CASSLQISYEQYF
TRBJ2-1	TRBV28	TRBD2	few	TGTGCCAGCAGCTTGGAGCGGGAGGACTACAATGAGCAGTTCTTC	CASSLEREDYNEQFF
TRBJ1-6	TRBV20-1	TRBD1	NA	TGCAGTGCTCGCGGGACAGCGGATAATTCACCCCCCCACTTT	CSARGTADNSPPHF
TRBJ2-1	TRBV11-2	NA	NA	TGTGCCAGCAGCTTAAGGTCTAGTCTGTCCTACAATGAGCAGTTCTTC	CASSLRSSLSYNEQFF
TRBJ1-3	TRBV5-5	TRBD1	NA	TGTGCCAGCAGCTTGGGGGGACGGACAGGAGGCTCTGGAAACACCATATATTTT	CASSLGGRTGGSGNTIYF
TRBJ1-2	TRBV12-3/TRBV12-4	TRBD1	NA	TGTGCCAACAGCCTACAGGGGGTGTATGGCTACACCTTC	CANSLQGVYGYTF
TRBJ1-5	TRBV19	NA	NA	TGTGCCAGCCAGAAATATAGCAATCAGCCCCAGCATTTT	CASQKYSNQPQHF
TRBJ1-2	TRBV19	TRBD1	NA	TGTGCCAGTAGTCCAGCCGGGACAGGGGTCAAGGCGGCTAACTATGGCTACACCTTC	CASSPAGTGVKAANYGYTF
TRBJ1-2	TRBV6-5	TRBD1	few	TGTGCCAGCAGTTACGACAGGGGGAAAAACTATGGCTACACCTTC	CASSYDRGKNYGYTF
TRBJ1-1	TRBV27	TRBD1	NA	TGTGCCAGCAGTCTTCGGCAGGGGGGAGGGGAAGCTTTCTTT	CASSLRQGGGEAFF
TRBJ2-4	TRBV6-5	TRBD2	few	TGTGCCAGCAGTTCCCCCTTTAGCGGGACTGACATTCAGTACTTC	CASSSPFSGTDIQYF